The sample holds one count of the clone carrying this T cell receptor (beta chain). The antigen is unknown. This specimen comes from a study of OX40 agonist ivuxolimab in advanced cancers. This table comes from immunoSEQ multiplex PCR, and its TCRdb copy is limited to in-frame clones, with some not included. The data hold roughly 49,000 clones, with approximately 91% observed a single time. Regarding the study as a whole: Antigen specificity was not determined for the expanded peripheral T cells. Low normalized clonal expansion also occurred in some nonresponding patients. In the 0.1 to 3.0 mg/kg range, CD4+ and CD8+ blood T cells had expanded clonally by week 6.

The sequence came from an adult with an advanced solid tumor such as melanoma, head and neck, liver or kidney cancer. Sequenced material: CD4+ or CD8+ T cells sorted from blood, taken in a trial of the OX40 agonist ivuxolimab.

DNA for the CDR3: TGTGCCAGCAGCTTACCGGGACTAGCGGGAGGGATCTCCTACGAGCAGTACTTC. This encodes CASSLPGLAGGISYEQYF. This chain links TRBV11-2 with TRBJ2-7, with 16 bases aligning to TRBD2. J gave up 0 bases and V 2 bases, and 4 bases lay outside the gene matches. CDR1 is SGHAT and CDR2 is FQNNGV in the germline V gene. The CDR3 extends over 18 amino acids. The full variable domain, completed using reference TRBV11-2 and TRBJ2-7, is EAGVAQSPRYKIIEKRQSVAFWCNPISGHATLYWYQQILGQGPKLLIQFQNNGVVDDSQLPKDRFSAERLKGVDSTLKIQPAKLEDSAVYLCASSLPGLAGGISYEQYFGPGTRLTVT.